This T cell receptor (beta chain) was recovered during a study of blood T cell repertoires in COVID-19. CDR1 and CDR2 (germline): MNHEY, SVGAGI. The V and J ends lost 7 bases and 6 bases respectively, with 12 bases between them. The CDR3 extends over 13 amino acids. Across about two dozen US areas, participants ranged in age from 18 to 89 years. Someone with COVID-19 had been met by exposed participants within 2 weeks before study entry. Assay used: immunoSEQ multiplex PCR; TCRdb lists only in-frame clones, some missing. The table has fewer than 350,000 clones, approximately 90% seen once; the top ten hold roughly 2.8%.

This clonotype was sampled from a man in his forties who had been exposed to COVID-19. This rearrangement joins TRBV6-5 to TRBJ1-4; D ambiguous. The sample consisted of PBMCs or T cells enriched from blood (not recorded which). The CDR3 coding sequence is TGTGCCAGCACCCACCACCCGGATGAAAAACTGTTTTTT. It yields the protein CASTHHPDEKLFF.